Sequencing of this T cell receptor beta chain was carried out in a study of early T cells in non-severe SARS-CoV-2 infection. Study information: The study sequenced bulk RNA from unsorted whole blood, with chains unpaired.

TCRdb processed the 5' RACE reads anew with MiXCR; each CDR3 protein has one entry. Here the sample spans about 60,000 distinct CDR3 sequences, around 13% being singletons. CDR1 and CDR2 from the germline V gene are LNHNV and YYDKDF (reference sequence). CDR3 size: 13 residues. Trimming took off 0 bases at V and 6 bases at J, with 8 bases between the two ends. This receptor was identified in an adult who was a healthcare worker with PCR-confirmed SARS-CoV-2 infection or an uninfected control (not recorded which). The chain has TRBV15 and TRBJ1-2, with D possibly TRBD1 on 6 matching bases. Sequenced material: whole blood. CDR3 loop: CATSRDRGNGYTF. CDR3 DNA sequence: TGTGCCACCAGCAGAGACAGGGGTAATGGCTACACCTTC.